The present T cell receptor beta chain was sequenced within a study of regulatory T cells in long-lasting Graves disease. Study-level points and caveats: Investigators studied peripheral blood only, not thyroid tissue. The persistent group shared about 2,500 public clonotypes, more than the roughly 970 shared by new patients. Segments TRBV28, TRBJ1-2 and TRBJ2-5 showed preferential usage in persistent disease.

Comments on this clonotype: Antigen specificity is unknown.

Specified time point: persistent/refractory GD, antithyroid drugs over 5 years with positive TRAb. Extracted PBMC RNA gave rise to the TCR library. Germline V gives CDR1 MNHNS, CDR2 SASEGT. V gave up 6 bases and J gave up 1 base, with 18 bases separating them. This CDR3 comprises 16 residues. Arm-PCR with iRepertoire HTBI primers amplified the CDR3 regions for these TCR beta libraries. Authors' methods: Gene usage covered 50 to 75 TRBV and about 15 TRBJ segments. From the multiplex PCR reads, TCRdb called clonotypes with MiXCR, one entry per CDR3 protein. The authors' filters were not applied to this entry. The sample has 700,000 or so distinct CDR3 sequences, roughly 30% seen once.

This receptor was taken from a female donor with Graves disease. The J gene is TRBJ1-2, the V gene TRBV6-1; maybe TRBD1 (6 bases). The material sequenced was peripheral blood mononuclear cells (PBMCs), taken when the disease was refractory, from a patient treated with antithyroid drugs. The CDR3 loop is CASSEQGAPDNYGYTF. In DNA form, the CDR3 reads TGTGCCAGCAGCGAACAGGGCGCGCCTGATAACTATGGCTACACCTTC.